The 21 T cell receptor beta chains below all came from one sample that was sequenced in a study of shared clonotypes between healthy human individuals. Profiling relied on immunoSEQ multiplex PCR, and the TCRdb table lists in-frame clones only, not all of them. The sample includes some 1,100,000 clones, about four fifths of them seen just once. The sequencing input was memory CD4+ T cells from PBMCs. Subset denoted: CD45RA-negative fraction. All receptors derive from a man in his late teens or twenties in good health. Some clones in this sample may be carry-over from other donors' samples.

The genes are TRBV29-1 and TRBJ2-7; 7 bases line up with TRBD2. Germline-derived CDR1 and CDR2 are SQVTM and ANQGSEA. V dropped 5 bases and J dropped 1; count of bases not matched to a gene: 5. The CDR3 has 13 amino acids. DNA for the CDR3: TGCAGCGTTCGGGGGGTAGTTTCCTACGAGCAGTACTTC. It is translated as CSVRGVVSYEQYF.

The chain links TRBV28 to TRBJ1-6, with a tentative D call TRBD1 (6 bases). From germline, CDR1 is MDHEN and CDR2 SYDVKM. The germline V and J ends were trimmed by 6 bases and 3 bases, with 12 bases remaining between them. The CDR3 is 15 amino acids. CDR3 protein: CASSPGQIYNSPLHF. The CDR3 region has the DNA TGTGCCAGCAGCCCAGGACAGATCTATAATTCACCCCTCCACTTT.

Here the CDR3 reads CASSQDLRFVSTEAFF. The CDR3 nucleotides are TGTGCCAGCAGCCAAGATCTTCGGTTTGTGAGCACTGAAGCTTTCTTT. V is TRBV14 and J is TRBJ1-1; D ambiguous. CDR1 is SGHDN and CDR2 is FVKESK in the germline V gene. Trimming took off 0 bases at V and 4 bases at J, with 15 bases between the two ends. This CDR3 comprises 16 residues.

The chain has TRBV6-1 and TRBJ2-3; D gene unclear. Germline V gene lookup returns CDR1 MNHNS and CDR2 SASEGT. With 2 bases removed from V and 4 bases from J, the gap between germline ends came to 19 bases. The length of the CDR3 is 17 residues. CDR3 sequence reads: CASSERYGGPAPDTQYF. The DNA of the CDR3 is TGTGCCAGCAGTGAAAGATATGGTGGACCCGCCCCAGATACGCAGTATTTT.

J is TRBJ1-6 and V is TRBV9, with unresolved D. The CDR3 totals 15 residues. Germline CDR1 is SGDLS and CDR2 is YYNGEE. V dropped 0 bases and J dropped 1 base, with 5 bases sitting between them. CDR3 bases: TGTGCCAGCAGCGTAGGGGGATCCTATAATTCACCCCTCCACTTT. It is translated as CASSVGGSYNSPLHF.

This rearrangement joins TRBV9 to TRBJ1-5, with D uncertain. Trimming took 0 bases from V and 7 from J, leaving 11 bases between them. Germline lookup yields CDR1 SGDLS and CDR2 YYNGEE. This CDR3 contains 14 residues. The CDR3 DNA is TGTGCCAGCAGCGTAGGGGGAGGCTGGCAGCCCCAGCATTTT. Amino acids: CASSVGGGWQPQHF.

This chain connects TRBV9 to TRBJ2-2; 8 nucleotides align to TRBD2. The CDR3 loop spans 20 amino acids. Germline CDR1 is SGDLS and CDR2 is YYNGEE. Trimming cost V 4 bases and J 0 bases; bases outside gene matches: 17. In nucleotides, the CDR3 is TGTGCCAGCAGCAGACATGGGGGCGGGAGGACATTCGCGAACACCGGGGAGCTGTTTTTT. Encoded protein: CASSRHGGGRTFANTGELFF.

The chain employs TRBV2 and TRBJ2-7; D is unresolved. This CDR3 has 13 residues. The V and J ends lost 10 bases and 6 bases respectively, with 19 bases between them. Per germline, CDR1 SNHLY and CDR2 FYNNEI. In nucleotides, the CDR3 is TGTGCCACCTGCGACACGACTCAGGCCGAGCAGTACTTC. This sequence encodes CATCDTTQAEQYF.

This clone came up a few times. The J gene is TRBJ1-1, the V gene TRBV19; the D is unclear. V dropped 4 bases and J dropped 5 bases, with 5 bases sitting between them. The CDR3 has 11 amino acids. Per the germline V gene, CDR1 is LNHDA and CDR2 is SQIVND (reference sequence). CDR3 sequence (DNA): TGTGCCAGTAGTAAGAATACTGAAGCTTTCTTT. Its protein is CASSKNTEAFF. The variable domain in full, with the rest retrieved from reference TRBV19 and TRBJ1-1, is DGGITQSPKYLFRKEGQNVTLSCEQNLNHDAMYWYRQDPGQGLRLIYYSQIVNDFQKGDIAEGYSVSREKKESFPLTVTSAQKNPTAFYLCASSKNTEAFFGQGTRLTVV.

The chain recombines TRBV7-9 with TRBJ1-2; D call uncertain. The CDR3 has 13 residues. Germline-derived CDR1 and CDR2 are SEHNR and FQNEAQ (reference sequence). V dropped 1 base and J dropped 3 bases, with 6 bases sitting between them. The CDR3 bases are TGTGCCAGCAGCTTAGACCTCGACTATGGCTACACCTTC. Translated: CASSLDLDYGYTF.

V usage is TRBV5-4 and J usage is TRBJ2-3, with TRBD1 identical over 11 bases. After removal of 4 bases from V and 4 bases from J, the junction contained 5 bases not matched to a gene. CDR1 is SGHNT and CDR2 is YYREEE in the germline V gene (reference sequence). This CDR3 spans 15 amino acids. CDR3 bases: TGTGCCAGCAGCAAGGACAGGGGGCAGGCAGATACGCAGTATTTT. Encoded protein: CASSKDRGQADTQYF.

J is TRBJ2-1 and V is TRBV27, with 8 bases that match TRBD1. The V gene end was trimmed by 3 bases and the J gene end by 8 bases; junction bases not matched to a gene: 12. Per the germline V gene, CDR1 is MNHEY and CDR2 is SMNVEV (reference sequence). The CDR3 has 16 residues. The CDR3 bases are TGTGCCAGCAGTTTCTTCCGGCCAGGGGGCATCCATGAGCAGTTCTTC. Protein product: CASSFFRPGGIHEQFF.

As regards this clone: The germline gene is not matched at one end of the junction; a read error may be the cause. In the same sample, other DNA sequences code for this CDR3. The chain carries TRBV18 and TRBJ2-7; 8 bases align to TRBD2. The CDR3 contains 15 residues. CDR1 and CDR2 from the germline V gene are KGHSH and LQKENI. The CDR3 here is CASSPRTGGRYEQYF. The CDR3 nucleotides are TGTGCCAGCTCTCCAAGAACGGGGGGGCGCTACGAGCAATACTTC.

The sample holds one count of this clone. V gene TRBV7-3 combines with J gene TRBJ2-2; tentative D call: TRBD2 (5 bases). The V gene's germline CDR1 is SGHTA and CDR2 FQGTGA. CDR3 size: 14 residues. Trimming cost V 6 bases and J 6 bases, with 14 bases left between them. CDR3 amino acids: CASRTDPAAGELFF. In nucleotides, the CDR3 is TGTGCCAGCAGGACCGATCCAGCGGCCGGGGAGCTGTTTTTT.

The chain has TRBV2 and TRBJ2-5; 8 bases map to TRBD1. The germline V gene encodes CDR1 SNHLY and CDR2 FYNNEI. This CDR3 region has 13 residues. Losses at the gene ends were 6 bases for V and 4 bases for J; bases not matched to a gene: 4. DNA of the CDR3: TGTGCCAGCAGACAGACAGGGGTAGAGACCCAGTACTTC. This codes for CASRQTGVETQYF.

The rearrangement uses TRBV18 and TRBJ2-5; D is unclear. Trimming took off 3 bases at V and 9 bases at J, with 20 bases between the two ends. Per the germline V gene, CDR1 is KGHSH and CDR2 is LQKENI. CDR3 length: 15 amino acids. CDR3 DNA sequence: TGTGCCAGCTCACCCCAGTTGAATACCAGACCGGCCCAGTACTTC. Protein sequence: CASSPQLNTRPAQYF.

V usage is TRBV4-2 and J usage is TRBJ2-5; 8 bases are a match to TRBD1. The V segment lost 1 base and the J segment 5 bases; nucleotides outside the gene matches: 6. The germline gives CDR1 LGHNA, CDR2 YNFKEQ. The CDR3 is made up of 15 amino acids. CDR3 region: CASSQGTTGGETQYF. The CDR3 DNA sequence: TGTGCCAGCAGCCAAGGGACTACAGGGGGTGAGACCCAGTACTTC.

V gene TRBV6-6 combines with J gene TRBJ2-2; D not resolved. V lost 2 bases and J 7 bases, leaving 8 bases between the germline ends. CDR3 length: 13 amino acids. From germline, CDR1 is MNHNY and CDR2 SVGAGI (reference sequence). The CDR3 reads CASSYPRVGELFF. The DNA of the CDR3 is TGTGCCAGCAGTTACCCTAGGGTCGGGGAGCTGTTTTTT.

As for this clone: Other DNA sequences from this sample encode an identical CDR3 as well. DNA of the CDR3: TGTGCCAGCAGTCCCGGGACACCGGGAAACACCATATATTTT. Amino acids: CASSPGTPGNTIYF. The rearrangement uses TRBV28 and TRBJ1-3, with a tentative D call TRBD1 (6 bases). The germline CDR1 and CDR2 sequences are MDHEN and SYDVKM. The V gene lost 5 bases and the J gene lost 4 bases, with 12 bases spanning the gap. This CDR3 is 14 amino acids long. Looking up the rest from reference TRBV28 and TRBJ1-3 gives the full variable domain: DVKVTQSSRYLVKRTGEKVFLECVQDMDHENMFWYRQDPGLGLRLIYFSYDVKMKEKGDIPEGYSVSREKKERFSLILESASTNQTSMYLCASSPGTPGNTIYFGEGSWLTVV.

The CDR3 here is CASSPTGFSGNTIYF. The CDR3 coding sequence is TGTGCCAGCAGCCCGACAGGGTTCTCTGGAAACACCATATATTTT. The J gene is TRBJ1-3, the V gene TRBV7-3; 7 bases are shared with TRBD1. CDR3 length: 15 residues. Germline V CDR1 and CDR2: SGHTA, FQGTGA. V dropped 5 bases and J dropped 0; count of bases not matched to a gene: 4.

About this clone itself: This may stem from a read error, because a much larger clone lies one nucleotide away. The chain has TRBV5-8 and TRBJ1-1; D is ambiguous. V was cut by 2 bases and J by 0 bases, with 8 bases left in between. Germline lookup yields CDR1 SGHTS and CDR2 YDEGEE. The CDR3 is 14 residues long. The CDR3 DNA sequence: TGTGCCAGCAGCTTAGACGGATTGAACACTGAAGCTTTCTTT. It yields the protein CASSLDGLNTEAFF.